These T cell receptor beta chains were read from a single sample in a study of cytomegalovirus exposure and HLA in healthy donors. Only in-frame clones appear in the TCRdb table, and some are missing; sequencing was by immunoSEQ multiplex PCR. Found here are 100,000 to 150,000 clones, approximately 94% of them singletons; the top ten hold around 1.7%. Sequenced sample: PBMCs. All receptors come from a man in his late teens or twenties in good health and CMV-seronegative. The CDR3 runs from the conserved cysteine through the conserved F or W. A D gene is named only where the DNA matches it firmly. Rows may omit the clone size; those that give it use once, few, many or a size class.

d_gene,j_gene,abundance,v_gene,CDR3aa,CDR3nt
TRBD1,TRBJ1-1,once,TRBV29-1,CSVEDSGTGNTEAFF,TGCAGCGTTGAAGATTCTGGGACAGGGAACACTGAAGCTTTCTTT
TRBD2,TRBJ2-3,-,TRBV27,CASRPSGVTDTQYF,TGTGCCAGCAGACCTAGCGGGGTCACAGATACGCAGTATTTT
-,TRBJ2-1,-,TRBV7-6,CASSLVRWPRAYNEQFF,TGTGCCAGCAGCTTAGTGAGGTGGCCCCGGGCCTACAATGAGCAGTTCTTC
TRBD2,TRBJ2-5,-,TRBV4-2,CASSPIAGDYQETQYF,TGTGCCAGCAGCCCTATAGCGGGAGACTACCAAGAGACCCAGTACTTC
-,TRBJ2-1,-,TRBV9,CASSVAAGPRESSYNEQFF,TGTGCCAGCAGCGTAGCCGCAGGGCCCCGAGAAAGCTCCTACAATGAGCAGTTCTTC
-,TRBJ2-2,-,TRBV27,CASSPRAIGELFF,TGTGCCAGCTCCCCCAGGGCGATCGGGGAGCTGTTTTTT
-,TRBJ1-5,-,TRBV28,CANPGHTSNQPQHF,TGTGCCAACCCGGGACACACTAGCAATCAGCCCCAGCATTTT
TRBD2,TRBJ2-5,once,TRBV28,CASSFGLVASGETQYF,TGTGCCAGCAGTTTCGGACTAGTAGCTAGTGGTGAGACCCAGTACTTC
TRBD1,TRBJ1-2,-,TRBV7-8,CASSLDREPLSNYGYTF,TGTGCCAGCAGCCTGGACAGGGAACCCCTTTCAAACTATGGCTACACCTTC
TRBD2,TRBJ2-7,-,TRBV7-9,CASSSITSGSYEQYF,TGTGCCAGCAGCTCCATTACTAGCGGGTCCTACGAGCAGTACTTC
-,TRBJ2-3,-,TRBV29-1,CSVEGPGPDTQYF,TGCAGCGTTGAGGGGCCAGGCCCAGATACGCAGTATTTT
TRBD1,TRBJ1-2,-,TRBV10-3,CAISEQGQVIHTF,TGTGCCATCAGTGAGCAAGGACAGGTTATCCACACCTTC
TRBD1,TRBJ1-4,-,TRBV30,CAWSLGQDPNEKLFF,TGTGCCTGGAGTCTCGGACAGGACCCCAATGAAAAACTGTTTTTT
TRBD2,TRBJ2-7,-,TRBV5-1,CASSLSGRNYEQYF,TGCGCCAGCAGCTTAAGCGGGAGAAACTACGAGCAGTACTTC
TRBD2,TRBJ2-7,-,TRBV27,CASSPTPAGANYEQYF,TGTGCCAGCAGCCCCACCCCAGCGGGAGCTAATTACGAGCAGTACTTC
-,TRBJ2-1,-,TRBV7-2,CASSLKSRGIYNEQFF,TGTGCCAGCAGCTTGAAGTCCCGGGGGATCTACAATGAGCAGTTCTTC
-,TRBJ2-5,once,TRBV4-1,CASSQRNRETQYF,TGCGCCAGCAGCCAAAGGAACAGGGAGACCCAGTACTTC
TRBD2,TRBJ2-7,-,TRBV4-2,CASSQGPTSGVLYEQYF,TGTGCCAGCAGCCAAGGGCCAACTAGCGGGGTCCTCTACGAGCAGTACTTC
TRBD1,TRBJ1-1,-,TRBV30,CAGDRGLNTEAFF,TGTGCCGGGGACAGGGGGCTTAATACTGAAGCTTTCTTT
-,TRBJ2-7,-,TRBV23-1,CASSPRRVGHLF,TGCGCCAGCAGTCCTAGACGAGTTGGACATCTCTTC
TRBD2,TRBJ2-7,-,TRBV7-2,CASSLAQGGGSYEQYF,TGTGCCAGCAGCTTAGCGCAGGGCGGGGGCTCCTACGAGCAGTACTTC
TRBD1,TRBJ1-2,-,TRBV28,CAADRGPGYGYTF,TGTGCCGCCGACAGGGGGCCTGGCTATGGCTACACCTTC
TRBD2,TRBJ2-2,-,TRBV23-1,CASSAGRVTGELFF,TGCGCCAGCTCCGCCGGGAGGGTCACCGGGGAGCTGTTTTTT
-,TRBJ1-4,-,TRBV15,CATSRSRVEKLFF,TGTGCCACCAGCAGATCCCGTGTTGAAAAACTGTTTTTT
-,TRBJ2-3,-,TRBV5-6,CASSSGLSYTDTQYF,TGTGCCAGCAGCTCGGGACTCTCGTACACAGATACGCAGTATTTT
-,TRBJ2-1,-,TRBV7-6,CASSLGGLRISYNEQFF,TGTGCCAGCAGCTTAGGAGGCTTGCGGATTTCCTACAATGAGCAGTTCTTC
-,TRBJ2-7,-,TRBV27,CASSFVGVSYEQYF,TGTGCCAGCAGTTTCGTCGGGGTCTCCTACGAGCAGTACTTC
-,TRBJ2-1,-,TRBV5-4,CASSLASEQFF,TGTGCCAGCAGCTTGGCCTCGGAGCAGTTCTTC
TRBD1,TRBJ2-7,-,TRBV29-1,CSVEGTGGSYEQYF,TGCAGCGTTGAAGGTACAGGGGGCTCCTACGAGCAGTACTTC
-,TRBJ2-6,-,TRBV27,CASSLLEPSSGANVLTF,TGTGCCAGCAGTTTACTAGAGCCGAGCTCTGGGGCCAACGTCCTGACTTTC
-,TRBJ1-1,-,TRBV19,CASSHGAMNTEAFF,TGTGCCAGTAGTCATGGAGCTATGAACACTGAAGCTTTCTTT
-,TRBJ1-5,-,TRBV6-5,CASSYGGNSNQPQHF,TGTGCCAGCAGTTACGGAGGCAATAGCAATCAGCCCCAGCATTTT
-,TRBJ1-2,-,TRBV7-9,CASSLNLGANYGYTF,TGTGCCAGCAGCTTAAACTTAGGGGCGAACTATGGCTACACCTTC
-,TRBJ1-1,-,TRBV27,CASSFTAANTEAFF,TGTGCCAGCAGTTTTACTGCGGCCAACACTGAAGCTTTCTTT
-,TRBJ2-3,-,TRBV27,CASSSGGTDTQYF,TGTGCCAGCAGTTCGGGGGGCACAGATACGCAGTATTTT
-,TRBJ2-1,-,TRBV2,CASSMKQGHNEQFF,TGTGCCAGCTCTATGAAGCAGGGGCACAATGAGCAGTTCTTC
-,TRBJ2-5,-,TRBV30,CAWRERLGRSQETQYF,TGTGCCTGGAGGGAAAGGCTGGGGCGGAGCCAAGAGACCCAGTACTTC
-,TRBJ2-1,-,TRBV7-3,CASSPREGAYNEQFF,TGTGCCAGCAGCCCTCGGGAGGGGGCATACAATGAGCAGTTCTTC
-,TRBJ2-7,-,TRBV13,CASSPGGRQYF,TGTGCCAGCAGCCCCGGGGGGCGGCAGTACTTC
TRBD1,TRBJ2-1,once,TRBV19,CASRIDRGRANEQFF,TGTGCCAGTAGAATCGACAGGGGGCGGGCCAATGAGCAGTTCTTC
TRBD1,TRBJ2-7,-,TRBV30,CAWTTGQGAYEQYF,TGTGCCTGGACTACCGGACAGGGGGCTTACGAGCAGTACTTC